Listed below are T cell receptor beta chains from one sample, sequenced in a study of T cell changes during pregnancy in multiple sclerosis. The table came from immunoSEQ multiplex PCR; TCRdb's copy has only in-frame clones and leaves some out. The sample includes tens of thousands of clones, around 89% of them seen just once. The specimen comprised CD8+ T cells from peripheral blood mononuclear cells, sampled in the third trimester of pregnancy. Receptor source: a female donor with multiple sclerosis, enrolled in a pregnancy study. The CDR3 runs from the conserved cysteine through the conserved F or W. D genes are given only for firm matches. The size of a clone is reported for some rows only, either as once, few or many, or as a class for expanded clones.

TRBJ2-3 | TRBV7-9 | - | - | CASAFARTSTDTQYF | TGTGCCAGCGCTTTCGCTCGTACTAGCACAGATACGCAGTATTTT
TRBJ2-7 | TRBV29-1 | few | - | CSVGRGYEQYF | TGCAGCGTTGGAAGGGGCTACGAGCAGTACTTC
TRBJ2-7 | TRBV7-8 | - | - | CASSLGSAGSSYEQYF | TGTGCCAGCAGCTTGGGGTCGGCGGGTAGCTCCTACGAGCAGTACTTC
TRBJ2-7 | TRBV5-1 | - | - | CASSLGWFGTTDYEQYF | TGCGCCAGCAGCTTGGGGTGGTTCGGGACAACGGACTACGAGCAGTACTTC
TRBJ1-5 | TRBV10-1 | few | - | CARIYSSNQPQHF | TGCGCCAGAATTTATAGTAGCAATCAGCCCCAGCATTTT
TRBJ2-7 | TRBV5-8 | once | - | CASSPRAGRYEQYF | TGTGCCAGCAGCCCCAGGGCAGGGAGGTACGAGCAGTACTTC
TRBJ2-7 | TRBV4-2 | - | TRBD1 | CASSPWTGPYEQYF | TGTGCCAGCAGCCCCTGGACAGGGCCCTACGAGCAGTACTTC
TRBJ2-5 | TRBV5-4 | - | - | CASSTFWRNQETQYF | TGTGCCAGCAGCACGTTCTGGCGGAACCAAGAGACCCAGTACTTC
TRBJ1-1 | TRBV7-6 | - | TRBD1 | CASSPTGVFITEAFF | TGTGCCAGCAGCCCGACAGGGGTTTTTATTACTGAAGCTTTCTTT
TRBJ2-1 | TRBV6-1 | - | TRBD2 | CASSPASGGFF | TGTGCCAGCAGCCCCGCTAGCGGGGGGTTCTTC
TRBJ2-1 | TRBV19 | - | - | CASREGYPDEQFF | TGTGCCAGTAGGGAGGGCTATCCTGATGAGCAGTTCTTC
TRBJ2-1 | TRBV18 | - | - | CASSPDSWVHNEQFF | TGTGCCAGCTCACCGGACTCCTGGGTCCACAATGAGCAGTTCTTC
TRBJ2-7 | TRBV5-4 | - | TRBD2 | CASGLAGGEGNEQYF | TGTGCCAGTGGACTAGCGGGAGGGGAGGGAAACGAGCAGTACTTC
TRBJ1-5 | TRBV10-3 | few | - | CAISSDNSNQPQHF | TGTGCCATCAGTTCCGACAATAGCAATCAGCCCCAGCATTTT
TRBJ2-3 | TRBV19 | - | - | CASTGAEVTDTQYF | TGTGCCAGTACAGGGGCAGAGGTCACAGATACGCAGTATTTT
TRBJ1-1 | TRBV28 | - | TRBD1 | CASSPTYRGPLNTEAFF | TGTGCCAGCAGTCCCACATACAGGGGGCCGTTGAACACTGAAGCTTTCTTT
TRBJ1-2 | TRBV9 | - | - | CASSVEGGYREGSGNGYTF | TGTGCCAGCAGCGTAGAGGGGGGGTACAGGGAAGGTTCGGGCAATGGCTACACCTTC
TRBJ1-2 | TRBV19 | many | - | CASSIGTGPPGYTF | TGTGCCAGTAGTATAGGAACAGGGCCCCCTGGCTACACCTTC
TRBJ1-1 | TRBV4-3 | - | TRBD1 | CASSQEYGTGATEAFF | TGCGCCAGCAGCCAAGAGTACGGGACAGGGGCCACTGAAGCTTTCTTT
TRBJ2-7 | TRBV27 | - | - | CASSFITVGHEQYF | TGTGCCAGCAGTTTTATTACGGTGGGCCACGAGCAGTACTTC
TRBJ1-1 | TRBV4-3 | - | TRBD1 | CASSQETPGTGGTEAFF | TGCGCCAGCAGCCAAGAAACCCCCGGGACAGGGGGCACTGAAGCTTTCTTT
TRBJ1-5 | TRBV5-5 | - | - | CASSLERSGQPQHF | TGTGCCAGCAGCTTGGAGAGGAGCGGTCAGCCCCAGCATTTT
TRBJ1-1 | TRBV27 | - | - | CASSLLRGNTEAFF | TGTGCCAGCAGTCTCCTAAGGGGGAACACTGAAGCTTTCTTT
TRBJ2-2 | TRBV27 | - | - | CARLEEGGELFF | TGTGCCAGGCTAGAGGAAGGCGGGGAGCTGTTTTTT
TRBJ1-1 | TRBV19 | - | - | CASSPRRSTEFDTEAFF | TGTGCCAGTAGTCCACGTCGCTCCACAGAGTTCGACACTGAAGCTTTCTTT
TRBJ2-7 | TRBV7-2 | - | - | CASSLDTWSVRSYEQYF | TGTGCCAGCAGCTTAGACACGTGGTCAGTTCGCTCCTACGAGCAGTACTTC
TRBJ2-3 | TRBV7-3 | - | - | CASSLYFLASTDTQYF | TGTGCCAGCAGCTTATATTTCCTAGCGAGCACAGATACGCAGTATTTT
TRBJ1-5 | TRBV30 | - | - | CAWSVQGRQPQHF | TGTGCCTGGAGTGTACAGGGCCGTCAGCCCCAGCATTTT
TRBJ2-7 | TRBV27 | once | - | CASSLFAGFGYEQYF | TGTGCCAGCAGTTTATTCGCTGGCTTCGGGTACGAGCAGTACTTC
TRBJ2-7 | TRBV29-1 | - | TRBD1 | CSVGLSTGGEQYF | TGCAGCGTGGGACTTTCGACAGGGGGCGAGCAGTACTTC
TRBJ1-1 | TRBV10-3 | - | - | CAISESRFLDSEAFF | TGTGCCATCAGTGAGTCGAGATTCTTAGACAGTGAAGCTTTCTTT
TRBJ1-4 | TRBV6-5 | - | TRBD1 | CASSRDSTTNEKLFF | TGTGCCAGCAGCCGGGACAGCACAACTAATGAAAAACTGTTTTTT
TRBJ2-7 | TRBV5-5 | - | - | CASSLGAEVEQYF | TGTGCCAGCAGCTTGGGAGCCGAAGTTGAGCAGTACTTC
TRBJ2-1 | TRBV19 | - | - | CASRSRDNTYNEQFF | TGTGCCAGCAGGTCCCGGGACAACACCTACAATGAGCAGTTCTTC
TRBJ2-2 | TRBV19 | once | - | CASSIRQHTGELFF | TGTGCCAGTAGTATTAGACAGCACACCGGGGAGCTGTTTTTT
TRBJ2-7 | TRBV7-8 | - | - | CASNDQGHYEQYF | TGTGCCAGCAATGACCAGGGGCACTACGAGCAGTACTTC
TRBJ2-5 | TRBV18 | - | TRBD2 | CASSPPGLAGGETQYF | TGTGCCAGCTCACCACCGGGACTAGCGGGGGGAGAGACCCAGTACTTC
TRBJ1-5 | TRBV4-1 | - | - | CASSGEGGQPQHF | TGCGCCAGCAGCGGGGAGGGGGGTCAGCCCCAGCATTTT
TRBJ1-5 | TRBV2 | - | - | CASRPGGQPQHF | TGTGCCAGCCGTCCGGGGGGTCAGCCCCAGCATTTT
TRBJ1-4 | TRBV19 | - | TRBD1 | CASSIPSTGKVKLFF | TGTGCCAGTAGTATTCCCTCGACAGGGAAGGTAAAACTGTTTTTT
TRBJ1-1 | TRBV27 | - | - | CVSGRLNTEAFF | TGTGTCTCAGGGCGGTTAAACACTGAAGCTTTCTTT
TRBJ2-3 | TRBV4-3 | - | - | CASSQEFGGRTDTQYF | TGCGCCAGCAGCCAAGAGTTCGGGGGGCGGACAGATACGCAGTATTTT
TRBJ1-5 | TRBV6-6 | - | - | CASSFLNQPQHF | TGTGCCAGCAGTTTTCTCAATCAGCCCCAGCATTTT
TRBJ2-7 | TRBV7-6 | once | TRBD1 | CASSPGLGQGYEQYF | TGTGCCAGCAGCCCGGGGTTGGGACAGGGCTACGAGCAGTACTTC
TRBJ1-1 | TRBV5-1 | - | - | CASSQGNTEAFF | TGCGCCAGCAGTCAGGGGAACACTGAAGCTTTCTTT
TRBJ1-1 | TRBV4-1 | - | - | CASSQTGYTEAFF | TGCGCCAGCAGCCAAACAGGGTATACTGAAGCTTTCTTT
TRBJ2-2 | TRBV27 | - | - | CASSLGARRTGELFF | TGTGCCAGCAGTTTGGGGGCCCGGCGTACCGGGGAGCTGTTTTTT
TRBJ1-2 | TRBV5-1 | - | - | CASSLSYIGDRYNYGYTF | TGCGCCAGCAGCCTTTCGTACATTGGAGACAGGTATAACTATGGCTACACCTTC
TRBJ2-3 | TRBV5-4 | - | - | CASSLWGRADTQYF | TGTGCCAGCAGCTTGTGGGGCAGGGCAGATACGCAGTATTTT
TRBJ2-1 | TRBV5-1 | - | - | CASSTPPTEQFF | TGCGCCAGCAGCACACCCCCCACTGAGCAGTTCTTC
TRBJ2-7 | TRBV6-1 | - | - | CASSEAAEQYF | TGTGCCAGCAGTGAAGCGGCAGAGCAGTACTTC
TRBJ2-7 | TRBV5-4 | - | TRBD1 | CASSLGTGPEQYF | TGTGCCAGCAGCTTGGGGACAGGCCCCGAGCAGTACTTC
TRBJ2-7 | TRBV5-4 | - | TRBD2 | CASSWGGGEQYF | TGTGCCAGCAGCTGGGGGGGAGGCGAGCAGTACTTC
TRBJ2-5 | TRBV7-7 | - | TRBD2 | CASSPASGGETQYF | TGTGCCAGCAGCCCCGCTAGCGGGGGGGAGACCCAGTACTTC
TRBJ1-5 | TRBV18 | - | TRBD1 | CASSDRVGLPREAQHF | TGTGCCAGCTCGGACAGGGTCGGCCTACCCCGGGAGGCCCAGCATTTT
TRBJ1-2 | TRBV18 | - | - | CASSPPVGGSTNYGYTF | TGTGCCAGCTCACCCCCCGTCGGAGGGTCCACTAACTATGGCTACACCTTC
TRBJ2-1 | TRBV7-9 | - | TRBD2 | CASSHSGSQYNEQFF | TGTGCCAGCAGCCATAGCGGGAGCCAATACAATGAGCAGTTCTTC
TRBJ2-1 | TRBV5-1 | - | TRBD1 | CASSLETGGLREQFF | TGCGCCAGCAGCTTGGAGACAGGGGGACTCCGGGAGCAGTTCTTC